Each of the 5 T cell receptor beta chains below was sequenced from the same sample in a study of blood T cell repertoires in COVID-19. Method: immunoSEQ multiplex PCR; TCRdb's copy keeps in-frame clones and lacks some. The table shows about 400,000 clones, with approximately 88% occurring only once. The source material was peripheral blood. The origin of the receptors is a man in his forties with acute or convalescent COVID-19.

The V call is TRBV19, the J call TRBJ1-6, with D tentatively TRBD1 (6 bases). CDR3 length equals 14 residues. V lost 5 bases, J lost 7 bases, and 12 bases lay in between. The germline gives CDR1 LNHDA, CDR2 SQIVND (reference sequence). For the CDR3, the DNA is TGTGCCAGTAGTTCGACAGGCAAGAATTCACCCCTCCACTTT. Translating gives CASSSTGKNSPLHF.

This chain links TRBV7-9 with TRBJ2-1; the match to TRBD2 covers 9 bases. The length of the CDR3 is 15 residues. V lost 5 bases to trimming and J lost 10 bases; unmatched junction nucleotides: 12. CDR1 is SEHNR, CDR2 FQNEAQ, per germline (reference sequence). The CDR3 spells CASSSPGTSRVEQFF. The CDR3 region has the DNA TGTGCCAGCAGCAGCCCCGGGACTAGCCGGGTGGAGCAGTTCTTC.

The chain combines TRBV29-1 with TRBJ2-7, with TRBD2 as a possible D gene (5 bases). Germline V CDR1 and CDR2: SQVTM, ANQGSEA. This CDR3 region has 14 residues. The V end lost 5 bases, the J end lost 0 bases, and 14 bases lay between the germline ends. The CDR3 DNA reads TGCAGCGTTCTATACCGCCGGGGCTCCTACGAGCAGTACTTC. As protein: CSVLYRRGSYEQYF.

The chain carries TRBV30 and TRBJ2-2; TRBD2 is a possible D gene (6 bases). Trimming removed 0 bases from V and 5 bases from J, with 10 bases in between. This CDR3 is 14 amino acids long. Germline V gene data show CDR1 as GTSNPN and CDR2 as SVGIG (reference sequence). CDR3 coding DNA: TGTGCCTGGAGTGTATCTAGCGAAACCGGGGAGCTGTTTTTT. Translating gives CAWSVSSETGELFF.

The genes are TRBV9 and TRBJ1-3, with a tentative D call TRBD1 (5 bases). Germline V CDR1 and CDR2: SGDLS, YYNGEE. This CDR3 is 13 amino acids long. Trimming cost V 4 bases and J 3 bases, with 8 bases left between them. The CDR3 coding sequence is TGTGCCAGCAGCCCGGGGGGTGGAAACACCATATATTTT. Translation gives CASSPGGGNTIYF.